This T cell receptor (beta chain) was obtained from a study of OX40 agonist ivuxolimab in advanced cancers. The study, taken as a whole, reports: On average, a greater number of expanded clones characterised CD8+ T cells relative to CD4+. Expanded peripheral T cell antigen specificity was not determined. Doses of 0.1 to 3.0 mg/kg were accompanied by clonal expansion of CD4+ and CD8+ blood T cells by week 6.

CDR3 length: 16 residues. Trimming left V 3 bases short and J 0 bases short, with 15 bases between. CDR1 SGHDT and CDR2 YYEEEE come from the germline V gene. Anyone with autoimmune disease history or systemic immunosuppression was excluded. For this clone: The antigen is undetermined.

TCRdb's copy holds only in-frame clones and misses some; the assay was immunoSEQ multiplex PCR. Among fewer than 60,000 clones listed, 80% to 90% were seen once. This specimen was CD4+ or CD8+ T cells sorted from blood, taken in a trial of the OX40 agonist ivuxolimab. The source of this sequence is an adult with an advanced solid tumor such as melanoma, head and neck, liver or kidney cancer. The chain combines TRBV5-6 with TRBJ1-1; D gene unclear. The chain's CDR3 is CASSSDYDGLNTEAFF. The CDR3, as DNA: TGTGCCAGCAGCTCGGACTACGACGGACTGAACACTGAAGCTTTCTTT.